The rows below give T cell receptor beta chains drawn from one sample of a study of graft-versus-host responses after intestinal transplantation. These TCRs are of unknown antigen specificity. TCRdb keeps only in-frame clones here, not all; method: immunoSEQ multiplex PCR. The sample lists 75,000 to 100,000 clones, 85% to 95% occurring once. The sequencing here drew on unstimulated CD8+ T cells sorted from spleen or lymph node cells, taken before intestinal transplant. These receptors all come from a human donor who received an intestinal transplant. The CDR3 runs from the conserved cysteine through the conserved F or W. The D gene is left open where the match is weak. Clone size appears in some rows only: once, few, many, or a class for an expanded clone.

CDR3 DNA | CDR3 protein | V gene | clone size | D gene | J gene
TGTGCCAGCAGCACCCGGGGTGGGTACGAGCAGTACTTC | CASSTRGGYEQYF | TRBV13 | - | - | TRBJ2-7
TGCAGTCGAAGGGGCCAGCCCAGCACCGGGGAGCTGTTTTTT | CSRRGQPSTGELFF | TRBV29-1 | - | - | TRBJ2-2
TGTGCCAGCAATAACGGGGGGGGCAATGAGCAGTTCTTC | CASNNGGGNEQFF | TRBV11-2 | - | TRBD2 | TRBJ2-1
TGTGCCAGCAGTGGGACTGACAGGGGGTTGGCTCCTGGCAATGAGCAGTTCTTC | CASSGTDRGLAPGNEQFF | TRBV6-1 | few | TRBD1 | TRBJ2-1
TGTGCCAGCAGCTTTGTGGGAGGGTCCTACGAGCAGTACTTC | CASSFVGGSYEQYF | TRBV7-9 | once | TRBD2 | TRBJ2-7
TGCGCCAGCAGCCTCCGACAGGGGGGGGCATCCTACGAGCAGTACTTC | CASSLRQGGASYEQYF | TRBV4-3 | - | TRBD1 | TRBJ2-7
TGTGCCAGCAGCCAAGATCCCCCCCCTAGTAGCACAGATACGCAGTATTTT | CASSQDPPPSSTDTQYF | TRBV14 | - | - | TRBJ2-3
TGTGCCATCAGCGAGGGACTAGCGGAGTACGAGCAGTACTTC | CAISEGLAEYEQYF | TRBV10-3 | - | TRBD2 | TRBJ2-7
TGCGCCAGCCACTCGTCGGGACAGGGGCCCTACGAGCAGTACTTC | CASHSSGQGPYEQYF | TRBV5-1 | - | TRBD1 | TRBJ2-7
TGTGCCAGCAGCTTAGGCATAGGACAGAAGAACACTGAAGCTTTCTTT | CASSLGIGQKNTEAFF | TRBV7-8 | - | - | TRBJ1-1
TGTGCCAGTAGTATCCCCGGGACAGGGGCCCCCACTGAAGCTTTCTTT | CASSIPGTGAPTEAFF | TRBV19 | - | TRBD1 | TRBJ1-1
TGTGCCAGCAGCGTAGAGACAGCATCCTACGAGCAGTACTTC | CASSVETASYEQYF | TRBV9 | - | - | TRBJ2-7
TGCGCCAGCAGCCAAGAGGCCCGCGGGACTGAAGCTTTCTTT | CASSQEARGTEAFF | TRBV4-3 | - | - | TRBJ1-1
TGCAGCGTTGTTGGAGTAGCGGGGGCGGGGCAAGAGGCCCAGTACTTC | CSVVGVAGAGQEAQYF | TRBV29-1 | - | TRBD2 | TRBJ2-5
TGTGCCAGCAGGCCCCCTTTACGTGCGGATGGCTACACCTTC | CASRPPLRADGYTF | TRBV27 | - | - | TRBJ1-2
TGTGCCAGCAGCCCTGGACAGGGGGCAGTTAAGGGCTCCTACAATGAGCAGTTCTTC | CASSPGQGAVKGSYNEQFF | TRBV7-9 | - | TRBD1 | TRBJ2-1
TGCGCCAGCAGCTTGGCGGGGGGGTATAACACTGAAGCTTTCTTT | CASSLAGGYNTEAFF | TRBV5-1 | - | - | TRBJ1-1
TGTGCCAGCAGCGTAGGTGGGAGCCCATCCTACAATGAGCAGTTCTTC | CASSVGGSPSYNEQFF | TRBV9 | - | - | TRBJ2-1
TGTGCCAGCAGTGGACAGGGTAGCTCCTACAATGAGCAGTTCTTC | CASSGQGSSYNEQFF | TRBV25-1 | - | TRBD1 | TRBJ2-1
TGTGCCAGCAGCTTTCCCAGGGGGCAGAATGATGAAAAACTGTTTTTT | CASSFPRGQNDEKLFF | TRBV7-9 | - | TRBD1 | TRBJ1-4
TGTGCCAGCAGTCTGGGGACAGCCTATGGCTACACCTTC | CASSLGTAYGYTF | TRBV27 | - | TRBD1 | TRBJ1-2
TGTGCCAGCAGTCCTTTTTTTACCCCGGGAGACTACGAGCAGTACTTC | CASSPFFTPGDYEQYF | TRBV27 | - | - | TRBJ2-7
TGTGCCAGCAGCTCGTCGGTCGGACAGGCAGAGACCCAGTACTTC | CASSSSVGQAETQYF | TRBV7-7 | - | TRBD1 | TRBJ2-5
TGTGCCAGCAGCCCAGGAACCCGACTAGCGGGGGCGTACAATGAGCAGTTCTTC | CASSPGTRLAGAYNEQFF | TRBV5-4 | - | TRBD2 | TRBJ2-1
TGTGCCAGCAGCTTAGCCGGACTCAACACAGATACGCAGTATTTT | CASSLAGLNTDTQYF | TRBV13 | once | - | TRBJ2-3
TGTGCCAGCAGCTTGGCGGGACTAGCGGGCAACAATGAGCAGTTCTTC | CASSLAGLAGNNEQFF | TRBV5-6 | - | TRBD2 | TRBJ2-1
TGTGCCAGCAGCTTTCTTGAGCAGTTCTTC | CASSFLEQFF | TRBV7-9 | - | - | TRBJ2-1
TGTGCCAGCAGCCCAGGGTCAGGGGACTACGAGCAGTACTTC | CASSPGSGDYEQYF | TRBV7-9 | - | - | TRBJ2-7
TGTGCCAGCAGCACCGGGACAGGGGGCGCCGGGGGCTACACCTTC | CASSTGTGGAGGYTF | TRBV6-5 | - | TRBD1 | TRBJ1-2
TGTGCCAGCAGTCTAATGACAGGGGCCGCCGATACGCAGTATTTT | CASSLMTGAADTQYF | TRBV27 | - | TRBD1 | TRBJ2-3
TGTGCCAGTAGTATGGCAGGGATATGGACTGAAGCTTTCTTT | CASSMAGIWTEAFF | TRBV19 | - | - | TRBJ1-1
TGTGCCAGCAGTTCAGGATCCCACGAGCAGTACTTC | CASSSGSHEQYF | TRBV28 | - | - | TRBJ2-7
TGTGCCACCAGCAGTACTAGACAGGGGGCGAGGGATGGCTACACCTTC | CATSSTRQGARDGYTF | TRBV15 | - | TRBD1 | TRBJ1-2
TGTGCCAGCAGTTCTCCCCACGGGACTAGCGGGGAGTACACCGGGGAGCTGTTTTTT | CASSSPHGTSGEYTGELFF | TRBV27 | - | TRBD2 | TRBJ2-2
TGTGCCAGCAGCCCACCGGGACTGGTAACCTACGAGCAGTACTTC | CASSPPGLVTYEQYF | TRBV4-2 | - | - | TRBJ2-7
TGTGCCAGCAGTGAAGCAGGGGTTAGACTGTTTTTT | CASSEAGVRLFF | TRBV6-1 | - | - | TRBJ1-4
TGTGCCAGCAGTTTCCCGGCAGGGGGCAACGAGCAGTACTTC | CASSFPAGGNEQYF | TRBV28 | once | TRBD1 | TRBJ2-7
TGTGCCAGTAGTATGATGGGCGATTCACCCCTCCACTTT | CASSMMGDSPLHF | TRBV19 | many | - | TRBJ1-6
TGTGCCAGCAGCTTGGCCGGGGGGGCAATTTACGAGCAGTACTTC | CASSLAGGAIYEQYF | TRBV5-6 | - | TRBD2 | TRBJ2-7
TGTGCCAGCAGTTTCCGCGGGAGGCGAAACAATGAGCAGTTCTTC | CASSFRGRRNNEQFF | TRBV28 | - | TRBD2 | TRBJ2-1
TGTGCCAGCAGCCCGACAGGTAGCTCCTACGAGCAGTACTTC | CASSPTGSSYEQYF | TRBV9 | - | - | TRBJ2-7
TGTGCCAGCAGTTTGCGGGGTGAGAGCTACGAGCAGTACTTC | CASSLRGESYEQYF | TRBV27 | - | - | TRBJ2-7
TGTGCCAGTAGTATAAACGACAGGGAAGCTTTCTTT | CASSINDREAFF | TRBV19 | - | - | TRBJ1-1